Listed below are T cell receptor beta chains from one sample, sequenced in a study of immune characterization of retroperitoneal liposarcoma. TCRdb redid the calling of the PCR reads with MiXCR, one entry per CDR3 protein. The table includes 3,000 to 4,000 distinct CDR3 sequences, around 27% detected once. The source material was tumor tissue. The receptors here all came from a female donor with retroperitoneal liposarcoma. The CDR3 runs from the conserved cysteine through the conserved F or W. D genes are given only for firm matches. Clone size appears in some rows only: once, few, many, or a class for an expanded clone.

>TRBJ2-5|-|TRBV10-2|large
CASSDLFLGTETQYF
TGCGCCAGCAGTGATCTCTTTCTGGGGACGGAGACCCAGTACTTC
>TRBJ2-7|TRBD2|TRBV7-2|-
CASSLAPTSGKGNEQYF
TGTGCCAGCAGCTTAGCCCCAACTAGCGGGAAAGGGAATGAGCAGTACTTC
>TRBJ2-5|-|TRBV7-9|-
CASSPRGPETQYF
TGTGCCAGCAGCCCAAGAGGGCCAGAGACCCAGTACTTC
>TRBJ2-1|TRBD2|TRBV11-3|medium-sized
CASSPIAGSYNEQFF
TGTGCCAGCAGCCCTATAGCGGGATCTTACAATGAGCAGTTCTTC
>TRBJ2-5|TRBD2|TRBV12-3/TRBV12-4|medium-sized
CASSRGLAGFYQETQYF
TGTGCCAGCAGCCGGGGACTAGCGGGTTTTTACCAAGAGACCCAGTACTTC
>TRBJ2-4|TRBD1|TRBV7-2|few
CASSLSSGQGKNIQYF
TGTGCCAGCAGCTTAAGTTCGGGACAGGGGAAAAACATTCAGTACTTC
>TRBJ2-1|TRBD2|TRBV6-5|few
CASSYSTPGRGGYEQFF
TGTGCCAGCAGTTACTCGACCCCGGGCCGGGGGGGCTACGAGCAGTTCTTC
>TRBJ2-1|TRBD2|TRBV7-2|medium-sized
CASSPGTSGRIHEQFF
TGTGCCAGCAGCCCCGGGACTAGCGGGAGGATCCACGAGCAGTTCTTC
>TRBJ2-7|TRBD1|TRBV6-1|large
CASSERTGGSYNEQYF
TGTGCCAGCAGTGAACGAACAGGGGGCTCCTACAATGAGCAGTACTTC
>TRBJ2-1|TRBD2|TRBV30|few
CAWRTSGSGREQFF
TGTGCCTGGAGGACTAGCGGGAGTGGCAGGGAGCAGTTCTTC
>TRBJ2-1|TRBD2|TRBV6-1|medium-sized
CASNPGLAGGNEQFF
TGTGCCAGCAATCCGGGACTAGCGGGAGGCAATGAGCAGTTCTTC
>TRBJ2-7|-|TRBV6-1|-
CASSEWVYEQYF
TGTGCCAGCAGTGAATGGGTCTACGAGCAGTACTTC
>TRBJ2-1|-|TRBV10-2|medium-sized
CASSVAYHNEQFF
TGCGCCAGCAGCGTAGCGTACCACAATGAGCAGTTCTTC
>TRBJ2-1|TRBD2|TRBV27|-
CASSAPSLAGNNEQFF
TGTGCCAGCAGTGCCCCCTCACTAGCGGGGAACAATGAGCAGTTCTTC
>TRBJ2-3|-|TRBV12-3/TRBV12-4|-
CASGGVTDTQYF
TGTGCCAGCGGCGGGGTTACAGATACGCAGTATTTT
>TRBJ2-1|-|TRBV12-3/TRBV12-4|medium-sized
CASSSHRDNEQFF
TGTGCCAGCAGTTCCCACAGGGACAATGAGCAGTTCTTC
>TRBJ2-7|-|TRBV27|medium-sized
CASSFMDEQYF
TGTGCCAGCAGTTTTATGGACGAGCAGTACTTC
>TRBJ2-3|TRBD1|TRBV4-1|-
CASSQRQGASTDTQYF
TGCGCCAGCAGCCAGAGACAGGGGGCCAGCACAGATACGCAGTATTTT
>TRBJ1-4|TRBD1|TRBV27|-
CASSRTRGRGEKLFF
TGTGCCAGCAGTCGGACCAGGGGGCGCGGTGAAAAACTGTTTTTT
>TRBJ2-1|-|TRBV7-1|once
CASSSTQETQFF
TGTGCCAGCAGCTCCACCCAAGAGACCCAGTTCTTC
>TRBJ2-7|-|TRBV6-1|few
CASSETGHSYEQYF
TGTGCCAGCAGTGAGACAGGCCACTCCTACGAGCAGTACTTC
>TRBJ2-1|TRBD2|TRBV6-1|-
CASSEGTSDYNEQFF
TGTGCCAGCAGTGAAGGGACTAGCGACTACAATGAGCAGTTCTTC
>TRBJ2-3|-|TRBV7-6|-
CASSLRGISYEQYF
TGTGCCAGCAGCTTAAGGGGGATTTCCTACGAGCAGTATTTT
>TRBJ2-1|TRBD1|TRBV6-1|large
CASSSYRGTYEQFF
TGTGCCAGCAGTTCATACAGGGGGACCTACGAGCAGTTCTTC
>TRBJ2-7|-|TRBV5-4|-
CASSFGTAVDEQYF
TGTGCCAGCAGCTTCGGGACTGCCGTAGACGAGCAGTACTTC
>TRBJ1-3|-|TRBV6-1|-
CASSEGQVPGNTIYF
TGTGCCAGCAGTGAGGGGCAGGTCCCTGGAAACACCATATATTTT
>TRBJ1-2|-|TRBV5-1|-
CASTTEKNYGYTF
TGCGCCAGCACGACAGAGAAAAACTATGGCTACACCTTC
>TRBJ2-3|-|TRBV6-6|few
CASMRNTQYF
TGTGCCAGCATGAGAAATACGCAGTATTTT
>TRBJ2-1|TRBD2|TRBV7-2|few
CASSFSGSTYEQFF
TGTGCCAGCAGCTTTAGCGGGAGCACCTACGAGCAGTTCTTC
>TRBJ2-2|-|TRBV12-3/TRBV12-4|few
CASSLGAGTGELFF
TGTGCCAGCAGTTTAGGGGCTGGGACCGGGGAGCTGTTTTTT
>TRBJ2-1|TRBD1|TRBV25-1|few
CASSEDRGQGRYNEQFF
TGTGCCAGCAGTGAAGACCGTGGACAGGGACGGTACAATGAGCAGTTCTTC
>TRBJ2-5|-|TRBV6-1|-
CASSETPRAQETQYF
TGTGCCAGCAGTGAAACTCCCAGGGCCCAAGAGACCCAGTACTTC
>TRBJ2-3|TRBD2|TRBV23-1|-
CASSQAGGTDTQYF
TGCGCCAGCAGTCAAGCGGGAGGGACAGATACGCAGTATTTT
>TRBJ2-5|-|TRBV6-1|medium-sized
CASSEGLSLGTQYF
TGTGCCAGCAGTGAAGGTTTGAGCCTCGGAACCCAGTACTTC
>TRBJ2-5|TRBD2|TRBV11-3|medium-sized
CASSLEQVAGYNEQYF
TGTGCCAGCAGCTTAGAACAGGTAGCGGGCTACAATGAGCAGTACTTC
>TRBJ2-7|-|TRBV4-1|medium-sized
CASSQARLTAHEQYF
TGCGCCAGCAGCCAGGCCAGGTTGACTGCCCACGAGCAGTACTTC
>TRBJ2-5|-|TRBV6-1|-
CASSQATYRLNEQYF
TGTGCCAGCAGTCAGGCTACATACCGGCTTAATGAGCAGTACTTC
>TRBJ2-1|TRBD1|TRBV27|medium-sized
CASIGTVSYEQFF
TGTGCCAGCATCGGGACAGTCTCCTACGAGCAGTTCTTC
>TRBJ2-5|TRBD2|TRBV4-1|few
CASSRLAGEGYNEQYF
TGCGCCAGCAGCCGATTAGCGGGAGAGGGTTACAATGAGCAGTACTTC
>TRBJ2-1|-|TRBV7-6|-
CASSLGPTRYEQFF
TGTGCCAGCAGCTTAGGTCCGACTCGATACGAGCAGTTCTTC
>TRBJ2-3|TRBD1|TRBV6-1|-
CASSSEDRESDTQYF
TGTGCCAGCAGTTCCGAAGACAGGGAATCAGATACGCAGTATTTT
>TRBJ2-1|TRBD2|TRBV6-1|large
CASSELAGSVNEQFF
TGTGCCAGCAGTGAACTAGCGGGTTCGGTCAATGAGCAGTTCTTC
>TRBJ2-5|TRBD1|TRBV6-5|-
CASRHRGRGETQYF
TGTGCCAGCAGGCACAGGGGGCGGGGGGAGACCCAGTACTTC
>TRBJ2-1|-|TRBV6-1|few
CASSLRAVETQFF
TGTGCCAGCAGTTTGAGGGCGGTGGAGACCCAGTTCTTC
>TRBJ2-5|-|TRBV12-3/TRBV12-4|-
CASSLGRQETQYF
TGTGCCAGCAGTCTCGGGCGTCAAGAGACCCAGTACTTC
>TRBJ2-5|TRBD2|TRBV19|-
CASSKALAGGQETQYF
TGTGCCAGTAGTAAGGCCCTAGCGGGAGGCCAAGAGACCCAGTACTTC
>TRBJ2-1|-|TRBV6-8|-
CAVNQLTEQFF
TGTGCCGTGAATCAATTAACTGAGCAGTTCTTC
>TRBJ2-1|TRBD2|TRBV27|-
CASSPRAGGPSEQFF
TGTGCCAGCAGTCCTCGAGCGGGAGGGCCGAGTGAGCAGTTCTTC
>TRBJ2-5|-|TRBV6-1|medium-sized
CASREGLQETQYF
TGTGCCAGCAGGGAGGGACTTCAAGAGACCCAGTACTTC
>TRBJ2-5|-|TRBV4-3|-
CASSQAKTTLAQETQYF
TGCGCCAGCAGCCAAGCGAAAACGACGCTTGCTCAAGAGACCCAGTACTTC
>TRBJ2-1|-|TRBV7-3|large
CASSRGGNNEQFF
TGTGCCAGCAGCCGTGGGGGGAACAATGAGCAGTTCTTC
>TRBJ2-1|-|TRBV7-2|medium-sized
CASSLIQLPGETQFF
TGTGCCAGCAGCTTAATCCAGCTCCCCGGAGAGACCCAGTTCTTC
>TRBJ2-7|-|TRBV6-1|medium-sized
CASSQRSGGSYEQYF
TGTGCCAGCAGTCAGAGGTCAGGGGGGTCCTACGAGCAGTACTTC
>TRBJ2-7|TRBD2|TRBV24-1|medium-sized
CATSGNSGRAYEQYF
TGTGCCACCAGTGGTAATAGCGGGAGGGCCTACGAGCAGTACTTC
>TRBJ1-2|-|TRBV6-1|-
CATDINRGNGYTF
TGTGCCACCGATATTAATAGGGGAAATGGCTACACCTTC
>TRBJ2-1|TRBD1|TRBV6-6|few
CASSPRDRRTYNEQFF
TGTGCCAGCAGTCCCCGGGACAGGCGCACCTACAATGAGCAGTTCTTC
>TRBJ1-5|TRBD1|TRBV6-1|-
CASMDRRRGQPQHF
TGTGCCAGCATGGACAGGAGGAGGGGTCAGCCCCAGCATTTT
>TRBJ2-2|TRBD1|TRBV6-1|medium-sized
CASSPGTDSTGELFF
TGTGCCAGCAGTCCCGGGACAGACAGCACCGGGGAGCTGTTTTTT
>TRBJ2-7|TRBD2|TRBV6-9|-
CASSYLGLADYEQYF
TGTGCCAGCAGTTACTTGGGACTAGCGGATTACGAGCAGTACTTC